This T cell receptor beta chain comes out of a study of T cell changes during pregnancy in multiple sclerosis. This clone was recorded only once. TCRdb's table, derived via immunoSEQ multiplex PCR, lists solely in-frame clones and lacks some. The table lists about 68,000 clones, about 89% of them singletons. The germline V gene encodes CDR1 SGHTA and CDR2 FQGNSA. This CDR3 has 15 amino acids. V trimming: 3 bases; J trimming: 3 bases; junction bases outside the gene matches: 6. The chain employs TRBV7-2 and TRBJ1-1, with 8 bases fitting TRBD1. The sample in question was peripheral blood, obtained in the second trimester of pregnancy. This sequence was found in a female donor with multiple sclerosis, enrolled in a pregnancy study. This CDR3 reads CASSFSRGRYTEAFF. The CDR3 DNA sequence: TGTGCCAGCAGCTTTTCCAGGGGGCGGTACACTGAAGCTTTCTTT.